The TCR beta chain under discussion was sequenced for a study of T-cell memory formation after mild COVID-19. Study-wide results and caveats: Second-wave clones reaching peak frequency on day 37 lacked confirmed SARS-CoV-2 specificity. Mainly CM and EM harbored the contracting CD4+ clones; mainly EMRA harbored the CD8+ ones.

V lost 0 bases and J lost 3, with 4 bases in between. CDR3 length equals 13 residues. This clonotype was found many times. Antigen: not known. TCRdb processed the 5' RACE reads anew with MiXCR; each CDR3 protein has one entry. The sample holds about 280,000 distinct CDR3 sequences, approximately 7.6% seen once. This sequence originates from a man between 18 and 35 years old who had mild COVID-19 (a few samples of this study predate the infection). Cell type and time point are not known. J is TRBJ2-3 and V is TRBV12-3 or TRBV12-4; unclear D gene. The sequencing input was PBMCs or a T cell subset sorted from them (not recorded which). The DNA of the CDR3 is TGTGCCAGCAGTTTAGCGTTGACAGATACGCAGTATTTT. It translates to CASSLALTDTQYF.